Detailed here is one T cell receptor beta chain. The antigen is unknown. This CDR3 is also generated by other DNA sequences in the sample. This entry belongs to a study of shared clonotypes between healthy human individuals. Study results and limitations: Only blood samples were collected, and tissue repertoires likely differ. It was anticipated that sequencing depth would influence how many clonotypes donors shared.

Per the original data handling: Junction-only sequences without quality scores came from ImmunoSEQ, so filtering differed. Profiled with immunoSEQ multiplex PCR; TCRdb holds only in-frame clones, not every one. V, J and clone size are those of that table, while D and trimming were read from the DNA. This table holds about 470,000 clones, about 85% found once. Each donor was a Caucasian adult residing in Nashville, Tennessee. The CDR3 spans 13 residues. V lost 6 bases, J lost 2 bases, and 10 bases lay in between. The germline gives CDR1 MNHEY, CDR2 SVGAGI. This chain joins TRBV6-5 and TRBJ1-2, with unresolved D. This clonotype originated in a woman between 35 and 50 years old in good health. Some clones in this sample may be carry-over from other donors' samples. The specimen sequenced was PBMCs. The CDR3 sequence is CASSRTANYGYTF. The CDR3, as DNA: TGTGCCAGCAGCCGCACAGCGAACTATGGCTACACCTTC.